This TCR beta chain derives from a study of T-cell reconstitution after alpha-beta-depleted transplantation in children. During its preparation, the TCRbeta library received unique molecular identifiers. TCRdb reanalysed the PCR reads using MiXCR and keeps one entry per CDR3 protein. This sample has 580,000 or so distinct CDR3 sequences, with 20% to 25% found just once. From germline, CDR1 is DFQATT and CDR2 SNEGSKA (reference sequence). This CDR3 has 11 amino acids. Losses at the gene ends were 1 base for V and 14 bases for J; bases not matched to a gene: 6. This clonotype was seen repeatedly, ten times or more.

The sequence came from a boy younger than two who had a stem cell transplant for acute myeloid leukemia, so the T cells may come from the graft donor. This chain connects TRBV20-1 to TRBJ1-2, with TRBD1 matching over 8 bases. The starting material was PBMCs, mostly from graft donor cells, obtained 360 days after TCRalphabeta/CD19-depleted stem cell transplant. The CDR3 here is CSARGQGANTF. CDR3 nucleotide sequence: TGCAGTGCTAGAGGCCAGGGGGCGAATACCTTC.